This T cell receptor beta chain is from a study of T cell responses to AZD1222 COVID-19 vaccine. As for this clone: The antigen is unknown.

Study results and caveats: Rises in breadth and depth of Spike-specific TCRs came after two AZD1222 doses.

Data came from immunoSEQ multiplex PCR; TCRdb stores just in-frame clones and leaves some out. This sample has 70,000 to 95,000 clones, with 80% to 90% found just once. V gave up 4 bases and J gave up 10 bases, with 21 bases separating them. The CDR3 runs 15 residues. The germline V gene encodes CDR1 SGHRS and CDR2 YFSETQ. The TCR was taken from an adult who received the AZD1222 COVID-19 vaccine. Material: peripheral blood, obtained 28 days after the second AZD1222 dose. The rearrangement links TRBV5-1 to TRBJ2-1, with D maybe TRBD2 (6 bases). The CDR3 reads CASSPSPGTAGEQFF. CDR3 DNA: TGCGCCAGCAGCCCTTCCCCCGGGACCGCGGGGGAGCAGTTCTTC.